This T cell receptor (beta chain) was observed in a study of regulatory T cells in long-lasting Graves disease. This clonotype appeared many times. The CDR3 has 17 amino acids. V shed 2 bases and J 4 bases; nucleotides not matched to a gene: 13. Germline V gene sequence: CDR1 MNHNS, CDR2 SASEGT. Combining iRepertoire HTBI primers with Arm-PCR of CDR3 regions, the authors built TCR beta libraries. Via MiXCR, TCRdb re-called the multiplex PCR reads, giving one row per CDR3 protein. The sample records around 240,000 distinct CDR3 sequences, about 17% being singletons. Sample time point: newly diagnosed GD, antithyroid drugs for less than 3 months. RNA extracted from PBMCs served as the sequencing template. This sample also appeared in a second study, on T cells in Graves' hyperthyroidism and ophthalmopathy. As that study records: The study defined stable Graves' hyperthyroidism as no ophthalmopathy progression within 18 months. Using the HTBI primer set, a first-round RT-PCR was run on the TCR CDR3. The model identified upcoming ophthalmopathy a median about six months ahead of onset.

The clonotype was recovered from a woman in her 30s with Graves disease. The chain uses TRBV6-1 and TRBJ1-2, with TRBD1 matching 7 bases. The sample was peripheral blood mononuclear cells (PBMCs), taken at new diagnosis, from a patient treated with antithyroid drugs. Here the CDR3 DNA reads TGTGCCAGCAGTGAACCAGGGGGAGGTCCGCGCATCTATGGCTACACCTTC. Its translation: CASSEPGGGPRIYGYTF.